This T cell receptor beta chain was sequenced during a study of type 1 regulatory T cells. Study-wide background: An in vitro protocol generated T-allo10, a Tr1-enriched, alloantigen-specific CD4 T cell product. Study results and caveats: Compared with non-type 1 regulatory T cells, type 1 regulatory T cells showed a more restricted TCR repertoire.

Germline V gene data show CDR1 as SGDLS and CDR2 as YYNGEE. V was cut by 0 bases and J by 8 bases, with 11 bases left in between. The CDR3 contains 13 residues. About this clonotype: The antigen is undetermined.

A single record per CDR3 protein comes from TCRdb applying MiXCR to the reads. Of about 71,000 distinct CDR3 sequences in the sample, about 20% were seen once. The chain links TRBV9 to TRBJ1-2; no clear D. Sequenced: cultured type 1 regulatory T (Tr1) cells, either the whole culture or a sorted fraction (not recorded which). The clonotype comes from a human donor in good health. For the CDR3, the DNA is TGTGCCAGCAGCGTAGCGACGGACCGCGGCTACACCTTC. It codes for CASSVATDRGYTF.